This entry lists 21 T cell receptor beta chains sequenced from one sample in a study of human T cells and chemical hapten exposure. As for time point: pre-sensitization, week 0. Noted treatment: therapeutic diphenylcyclopropenone sensitization with weekly scalp DPC. TCRdb ran MiXCR on the RACE reads and lists one entry per CDR3 protein. The profile shows around 120,000 distinct CDR3 sequences, around an eighth of them singletons. The sequenced sample was whole blood, obtained in connection with sensitization to the hapten diphenylcyclopropenone (DPC). The receptor set was obtained from a woman between 18 and 29 years old with alopecia areata. Some clones in this sample may be carry-over from other donors' samples.

In this sample, this clonotype turned up a few times. V usage is TRBV10-1 and J usage is TRBJ1-1; no reliable D call. Deletions cut 7 bases from V and 1 base from J, with 13 bases between. The germline V gene has CDR1 WNHNN and CDR2 SYGVQD (reference sequence). The CDR3 is made up of 14 amino acids. Here the CDR3 DNA reads TGCGCCAGCATCCAAGGGAAGCGGAACACTGAAGCTTTCTTT. Translation: CASIQGKRNTEAFF.

This clonotype was found a few times. The chain joins TRBV6-1 to TRBJ2-2; possible D gene TRBD2, 5 bases. Germline V lookup: CDR1 MNHNS, CDR2 SASEGT. The CDR3 runs to 14 residues. V gave up 5 bases and J gave up 1 base, with 8 bases separating them. This chain's CDR3 is CASSRDLNTGELFF. CDR3 sequence (DNA): TGTGCCAGCAGTCGGGATCTGAACACCGGGGAGCTGTTTTTT.

This clonotype was observed a handful of times. The rearrangement uses TRBV28 and TRBJ2-5; TRBD1 matches 7 bases. This CDR3 contains 14 residues. The V and J ends lost 2 bases and 2 bases, in that order; junction bases with no gene match: 2. Germline values: CDR1 MDHEN, CDR2 SYDVKM. CDR3 DNA sequence: TGTGCCAGCAGTTTAACAGGGGCACAAGAGACCCAGTACTTC. Translation: CASSLTGAQETQYF.

The rearrangement links TRBV6-5 to TRBJ1-6; D is unclear. Trimming pared 5 bases from V and 0 bases from J, leaving 14 bases between. Germline V gives CDR1 MNHEY, CDR2 SVGAGI. The CDR3 runs to 17 residues. CDR3 protein: CASSREDPSSYNSPLHF. In DNA, the CDR3 is TGTGCCAGCAGTAGGGAGGACCCGAGCTCCTATAATTCACCCCTCCACTTT.

This clonotype was recorded many times. The chain combines TRBV5-6 with TRBJ1-2; 8 bases match TRBD1. The V gene's germline CDR1 is SGHDT and CDR2 YYEEEE. The CDR3 is 20 residues long. J was trimmed by 4 bases and V by 2 bases; bases with no gene match: 22. This CDR3 is CASSFYGQGRASQLRYGYTF. In DNA, the CDR3 is TGTGCCAGCAGCTTCTACGGACAGGGACGCGCTTCCCAGCTCCGCTATGGCTACACCTTC.

This clonotype was recorded at least ten times. V usage is TRBV4-3 and J usage is TRBJ1-2; D remains unclear. Trimming took 0 bases from V and 8 from J, leaving 7 bases between them. The V gene's germline CDR1 is LGHNA and CDR2 YSLEER. CDR3 size: 12 residues. DNA of the CDR3: TGCGCCAGCAGCCAAGATCGTGGAGGCTACACCTTC. Protein sequence: CASSQDRGGYTF.

This clonotype appeared a few times. The chain couples TRBV3-1 to TRBJ1-1; 8 bases align to TRBD1. Germline CDR1 LGHDT, CDR2 YNNKEL (reference sequence). Trimming took 4 bases from V and 6 from J; bases not matched to a gene: 4. This CDR3 has 13 residues. In DNA form, the CDR3 reads TGTGCCAGCAGCCGGTACAGGGGGTCTGAAGCTTTCTTT. Its translation is CASSRYRGSEAFF.

The sample holds a few counts of this clonotype. V is TRBV18 and J is TRBJ2-5, with D perhaps TRBD1 or TRBD2 (5 bases each). Deletions cut 0 bases from V and 4 bases from J, with 6 bases between. The CDR3 sequence is 13 residues long. The germline V gene encodes CDR1 KGHSH and CDR2 LQKENI. The CDR3: CASSPPGVETQYF. The CDR3 DNA sequence: TGTGCCAGCTCACCACCGGGGGTAGAGACCCAGTACTTC.

Only a few counts were recorded for this clonotype. J is TRBJ1-1 and V is TRBV6-5; D might be TRBD1 (6 bases). Germline values: CDR1 MNHEY, CDR2 SVGAGI. The CDR3 spans 16 residues. The V gene lost 4 bases and the J gene lost 0 bases, with 15 bases spanning the gap. CDR3 loop: CASSSRQVRMNTEAFF. The DNA for the CDR3 is TGTGCCAGCAGTTCGAGACAGGTCCGGATGAACACTGAAGCTTTCTTT.

A few counts support this clonotype. The chain links TRBV2 to TRBJ1-5; D gene ambiguous. This CDR3 spans 14 amino acids. The V end was cut by 4 bases, the J end by 2 bases, with 9 bases between. The germline CDR1 and CDR2 sequences are SNHLY and FYNNEI. DNA for the CDR3: TGTGCCAGCAGTGTCCTCGGGGGCAATCAGCCCCAGCATTTT. This encodes CASSVLGGNQPQHF. Drawing the rest from reference TRBV2 and TRBJ1-5, the complete variable domain is EPEVTQTPSHQVTQMGQEVILRCVPISNHLYFYWYRQILGQKVEFLVSFYNNEISEKSEIFDDQFSVERPDGSNFTLKIRSTKLEDSAMYFCASSVLGGNQPQHFGDGTRLSIL.

This clonotype was found a few times. V and J are TRBV11-2 and TRBJ2-5; D perhaps matches TRBD1 (6 bases). V gave up 1 base and J gave up 5 bases, with 17 bases separating them. The CDR3 length is 16 residues. CDR1 is SGHAT, CDR2 FQNNGV, per germline. The CDR3 reads CASSLVVPGEEETQYF. The CDR3 coding sequence is TGTGCCAGCAGCTTAGTCGTCCCAGGGGAAGAGGAGACCCAGTACTTC.

This clonotype was seen repeatedly, ten times or more. The chain combines TRBV7-3 with TRBJ2-6; 9 bases agree with TRBD1. Germline CDR1 and CDR2: SGHTA and FQGTGA. Unmatched junction bases numbered 18, after V lost 5 bases and J lost 4 bases. The length of the CDR3 is 20 residues. CDR3 in amino acids: CASSPTRGDRVEDGANVLTF. The CDR3 DNA is TGTGCCAGCAGCCCCACCAGAGGGGACAGGGTGGAGGACGGGGCCAACGTCCTGACTTTC.

This clonotype appeared many times. The chain couples TRBV29-1 to TRBJ1-3, with D hard to call. The CDR3 consists of 14 residues. V gave up 6 bases and J gave up 0 bases, with 12 bases separating them. The germline V gene encodes CDR1 SQVTM and CDR2 ANQGSEA. CDR3 in amino acids: CSVRTGSSGNTIYF. CDR3 bases: TGCAGCGTCCGGACGGGCTCCTCTGGAAACACCATATATTTT. Variable domain in full (rest from reference TRBV29-1 and TRBJ1-3): SAVISQKPSRDICQRGTSLTIQCQVDSQVTMMFWYRQQPGQSLTLIATANQGSEATYESGFVIDKFPISRPNLTFSTLTVSNMSPEDSSIYLCSVRTGSSGNTIYFGEGSWLTVV.

This clonotype has only a few counts. V is TRBV3-1 and J is TRBJ1-3; D is possibly TRBD1 (5 bases). Germline CDR1 is LGHDT and CDR2 is YNNKEL (reference sequence). With 1 base removed from V and 4 bases from J, the gap between germline ends came to 8 bases. CDR3 length: 14 amino acids. CDR3 loop: CASSQGGVGNTIYF. The CDR3 DNA is TGTGCCAGCAGCCAAGGAGGGGTCGGAAACACCATATATTTT.

The genes are TRBV20-1 and TRBJ2-1; no clear D gene. This CDR3 spans 13 amino acids. Trimming pared 6 bases from V and 0 bases from J, leaving 9 bases between. Germline loops: CDR1 DFQATT, CDR2 SNEGSKA (reference sequence). In nucleotides, the CDR3 is TGCAGTGCCGCCGGAGTCTCCTACAATGAGCAGTTCTTC. This gives the protein CSAAGVSYNEQFF.

This clonotype was seen only a few times. The chain joins TRBV7-2 to TRBJ1-3, with D maybe TRBD1 (6 bases). V lost 2 bases, J lost 4 bases, and 9 bases lay in between. This CDR3 is 14 amino acids long. Germline V lookup: CDR1 SGHTA, CDR2 FQGNSA. The CDR3 DNA reads TGTGCCAGCAGCTTATGGGGGACAGGAAACACCATATATTTT. Residues: CASSLWGTGNTIYF.

This clonotype showed up just a few times. This chain joins TRBV6-5 and TRBJ2-7; 8 bases map to TRBD2. Germline CDR1 is MNHEY and CDR2 is SVGAGI. The CDR3 is 16 residues long. J was trimmed by 5 bases and V by 6 bases; bases with no gene match: 15. This chain's CDR3 is CASSPLRSGGGHEQYF. The CDR3 region has the DNA TGTGCCAGCAGCCCCCTTCGAAGCGGGGGAGGCCACGAGCAGTACTTC.

This clonotype was observed a few times. In DNA, the CDR3 is TGTGCCAGCAGCGCCGGACTAGCGGGGTTCACAGATACGCAGTATTTT. This encodes CASSAGLAGFTDTQYF. The chain recombines TRBV9 with TRBJ2-3; TRBD2 aligns across 12 bases. Germline loops: CDR1 SGDLS, CDR2 YYNGEE. CDR3 length: 16 residues. Unmatched junction bases numbered 4, after V lost 3 bases and J lost 2 bases.

The gene calls are TRBV12-5 and TRBJ2-7; D is undetermined. V dropped 1 base and J dropped 3 bases, with 7 bases sitting between them. The CDR3 totals 13 residues. CDR1 is LGHNT, CDR2 FRNRAP, per germline. CDR3 DNA sequence: TGTGCTAGTGGTTTGGCCCGAGTCTACGAGCAGTACTTC. It yields the protein CASGLARVYEQYF.

In its sample, this clonotype was seen many times. This rearrangement joins TRBV5-6 to TRBJ1-5; 8 nucleotides line up with TRBD1. This CDR3 has 14 residues. Germline CDR1 and CDR2: SGHDT and YYEEEE. Germline trimming cut 4 bases from V and 3 bases from J; bases unmatched to any gene: 3. CDR3 region: CASSIQGVNQPQHF. The DNA of the CDR3 is TGTGCCAGCAGCATACAGGGGGTCAATCAGCCCCAGCATTTT.

The V gene is TRBV4-3, the J gene TRBJ2-3, with a tentative D call TRBD1 (6 bases). CDR1 LGHNA and CDR2 YSLEER come from the germline V gene. The CDR3 consists of 17 residues. V lost 0 bases to trimming and J lost 0 bases, with 13 bases between them. In DNA, the CDR3 is TGCGCCAGCAGCCAAGATTATTTCGACAGGAGCACAGATACGCAGTATTTT. It specifies CASSQDYFDRSTDTQYF.